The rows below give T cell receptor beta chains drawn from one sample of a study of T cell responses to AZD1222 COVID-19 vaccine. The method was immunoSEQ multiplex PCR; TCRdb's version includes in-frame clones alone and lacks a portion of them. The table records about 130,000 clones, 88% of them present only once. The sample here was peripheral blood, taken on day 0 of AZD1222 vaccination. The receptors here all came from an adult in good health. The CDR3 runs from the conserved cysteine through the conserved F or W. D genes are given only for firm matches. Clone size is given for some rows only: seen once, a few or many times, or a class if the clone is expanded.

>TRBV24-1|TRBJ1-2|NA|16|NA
CATSDPPSGGSDGYTF
TGTGCCACCAGTGATCCCCCCAGCGGGGGATCTGATGGCTACACCTTC
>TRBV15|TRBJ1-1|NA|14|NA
CATSIGTGNTEAFF
TGTGCCACCAGCATAGGGACGGGGAACACTGAAGCTTTCTTT
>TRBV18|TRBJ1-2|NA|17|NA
CASSPGPSSNTNYGYTF
TGTGCCAGCTCACCGGGGCCATCCAGCAATACCAACTATGGCTACACCTTC
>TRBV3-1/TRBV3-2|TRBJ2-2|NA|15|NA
CASSRGGTNTGELFF
TGTGCCAGCAGCCGGGGCGGGACGAACACCGGGGAGCTGTTTTTT
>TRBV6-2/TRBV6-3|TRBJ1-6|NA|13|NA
CASSSESVSPLHF
TGTGCCAGCAGTTCCGAATCGGTCTCACCCCTCCACTTT
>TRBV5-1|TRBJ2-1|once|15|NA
CASSLAKAGPNEQFF
TGCGCCAGCAGCTTGGCCAAGGCTGGTCCCAATGAGCAGTTCTTC
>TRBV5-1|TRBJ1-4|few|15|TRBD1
CASSRRGTANEKLFF
TGCGCCAGCAGTCGAAGGGGGACAGCTAATGAAAAACTGTTTTTT
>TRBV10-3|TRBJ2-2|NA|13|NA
CAIRSGNTGELFF
TGTGCCATCAGGTCAGGGAACACCGGGGAGCTGTTTTTT
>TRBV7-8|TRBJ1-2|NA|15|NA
CASSSPLQGSSGYTF
TGTGCCAGCAGCTCCCCTCTACAGGGAAGCTCTGGCTACACCTTC
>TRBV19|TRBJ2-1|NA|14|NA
CASMGGYSYNEQFF
TGTGCCAGTATGGGGGGCTACTCCTACAATGAGCAGTTCTTC
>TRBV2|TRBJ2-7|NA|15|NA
CASENRGGIPYEQYF
TGTGCCAGCGAGAATCGAGGAGGAATTCCCTACGAGCAGTACTTC
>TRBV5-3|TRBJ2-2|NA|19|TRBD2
CARSLAAGLAIYNTGELFF
TGTGCCAGAAGCTTGGCTGCGGGACTAGCGATTTATAACACCGGGGAGCTGTTTTTT
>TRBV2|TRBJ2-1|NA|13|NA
CASSEQGIGEQFF
TGTGCCAGCAGTGAACAGGGAATAGGAGAGCAGTTCTTC
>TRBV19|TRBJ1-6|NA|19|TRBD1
CATRAQTGRSEGDNSPLHF
TGTGCCACCAGGGCACAGACAGGGAGATCAGAAGGGGACAATTCACCCCTCCACTTT
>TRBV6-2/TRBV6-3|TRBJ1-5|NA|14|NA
CASSYSMGGRPQHF
TGTGCCAGCAGTTACTCGATGGGGGGACGGCCCCAGCATTTT
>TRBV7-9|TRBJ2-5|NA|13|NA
CASSLGGKETQYF
TGTGCCAGCAGCTTAGGGGGCAAAGAGACCCAGTACTTC
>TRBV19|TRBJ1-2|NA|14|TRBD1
CASSMGDSRRGYTF
TGTGCCAGTAGTATGGGGGACAGCCGGCGAGGCTACACCTTC
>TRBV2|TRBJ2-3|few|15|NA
CASSEPAGVIDTQYF
TGTGCCAGCAGTGAACCGGCAGGGGTGATAGATACGCAGTATTTT
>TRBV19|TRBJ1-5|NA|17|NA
CASSAPRTEISNQPQHF
TGTGCCAGTAGTGCACCGCGGACCGAGATTAGCAATCAGCCCCAGCATTTT
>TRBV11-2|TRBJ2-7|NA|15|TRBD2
CASSSTSGLPYEQYF
TGTGCCAGCAGCTCGACTAGCGGCTTACCCTACGAGCAGTACTTC
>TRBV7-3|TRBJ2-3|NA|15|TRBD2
CASSSASGGANTQYF
TGTGCCAGCAGCTCAGCTAGCGGGGGGGCGAATACGCAGTATTTT
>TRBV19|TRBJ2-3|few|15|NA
CASSIGSRVVDTQYF
TGTGCCAGTAGTATCGGTAGTAGGGTTGTGGATACGCAGTATTTT
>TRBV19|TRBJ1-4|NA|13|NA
CASMGYFNEKLFF
TGTGCCAGTATGGGTTATTTTAATGAAAAACTGTTTTTT
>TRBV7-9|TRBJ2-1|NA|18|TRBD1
CASSTLTGGEETYNEQFF
TGTGCCAGCAGCACCCTAACAGGGGGCGAGGAAACCTACAATGAGCAGTTCTTC
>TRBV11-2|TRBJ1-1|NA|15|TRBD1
CASSLLDRTNTEAFF
TGTGCCAGCAGCTTATTGGACAGGACGAACACTGAAGCTTTCTTT
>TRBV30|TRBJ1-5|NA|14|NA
CAWSVDSGNQPQHF
TGTGCCTGGAGTGTAGATTCGGGGAATCAGCCCCAGCATTTT
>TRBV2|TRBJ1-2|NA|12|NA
CASSLSLGGYTF
TGTGCCAGCAGTCTAAGTCTCGGCGGCTACACCTTC
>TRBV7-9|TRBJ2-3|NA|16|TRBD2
CASSPWTSFSTDTQYF
TGTGCCAGCAGCCCATGGACTAGCTTTAGCACAGATACGCAGTATTTT
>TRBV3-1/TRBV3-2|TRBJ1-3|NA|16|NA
CASSQVRGSSGNTIYF
TGTGCCAGCAGCCAAGTAAGAGGGAGCTCTGGAAACACCATATATTTT
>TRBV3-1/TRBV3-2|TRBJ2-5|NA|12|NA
CASSQRSETQYF
TGTGCCAGCAGCCAGCGCTCGGAGACCCAGTACTTC
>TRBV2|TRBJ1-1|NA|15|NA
CASSVGRTRHTEAFF
TGTGCCAGCAGTGTAGGCCGAACAAGGCACACTGAAGCTTTCTTT
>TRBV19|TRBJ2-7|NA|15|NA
CASSAARDTTYEQYF
TGTGCCAGTAGTGCCGCGAGGGACACGACCTACGAGCAGTACTTC
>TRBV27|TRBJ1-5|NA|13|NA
CASTSGSNQPQHF
TGTGCCAGCACCTCCGGTAGCAATCAGCCCCAGCATTTT
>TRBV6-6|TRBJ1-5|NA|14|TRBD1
CASSGTVGNQPQHF
TGTGCCAGCAGTGGGACAGTGGGGAATCAGCCCCAGCATTTT
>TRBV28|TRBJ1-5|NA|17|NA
CASSLGGGHRSNQPQHF
TGTGCCAGCAGTTTAGGGGGGGGACACCGTAGCAATCAGCCCCAGCATTTT
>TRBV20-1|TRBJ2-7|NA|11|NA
CSAIMGVEQYF
TGCAGTGCTATAATGGGTGTCGAGCAGTACTTC
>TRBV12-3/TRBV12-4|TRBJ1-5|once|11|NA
CASSPGGPQHF
TGTGCCAGCAGTCCAGGAGGGCCCCAGCATTTT
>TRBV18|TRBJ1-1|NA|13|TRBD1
CASSATGGTEAFF
TGTGCCAGCTCAGCTACAGGGGGCACTGAAGCTTTCTTT
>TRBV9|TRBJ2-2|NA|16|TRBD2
CASSVVAGANTGELFF
TGTGCCAGCAGCGTAGTGGCGGGGGCGAACACCGGGGAGCTGTTTTTT
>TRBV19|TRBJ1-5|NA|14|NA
CASSIQGSSQPQHF
TGTGCCAGTAGTATACAGGGTTCAAGTCAGCCCCAGCATTTT
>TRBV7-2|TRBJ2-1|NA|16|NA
CASSSWGDITYNEQFF
TGTGCCAGCAGCTCGTGGGGGGATATCACTTACAATGAGCAGTTCTTC
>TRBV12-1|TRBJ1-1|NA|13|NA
CASSNRVDTEAFF
TGTGCCAGCAGCAACAGGGTTGACACTGAAGCTTTCTTT
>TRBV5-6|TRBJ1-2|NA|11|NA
CASSLSWGYTF
TGTGCCAGCAGCTTGAGTTGGGGCTACACCTTC
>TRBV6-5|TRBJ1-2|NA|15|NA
CASSRLTPGSNGYTF
TGTGCCAGCAGTCGGTTAACACCTGGAAGCAATGGCTACACCTTC
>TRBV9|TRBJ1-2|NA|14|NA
CASSVGRTDYGYTF
TGTGCCAGCAGCGTAGGAAGGACAGATTATGGCTACACCTTC
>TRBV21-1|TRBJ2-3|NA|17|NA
CASSKPHRGGHTDTQYF
TGTGCCAGCAGCAAACCCCACAGGGGGGGACACACAGATACGCAGTATTTT
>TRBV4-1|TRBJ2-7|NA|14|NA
CASSLGAPGYEQYF
TGCGCCAGCAGCCTTGGGGCCCCCGGCTACGAGCAGTACTTC
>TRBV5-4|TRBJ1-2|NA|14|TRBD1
CASSLARQGDPYTF
TGTGCCAGCAGCTTGGCGAGACAGGGGGATCCCTACACCTTC
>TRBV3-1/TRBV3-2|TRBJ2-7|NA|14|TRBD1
CASSLEGQFYEQYF
TGTGCCAGCAGCCTCGAGGGACAGTTCTACGAGCAGTACTTC
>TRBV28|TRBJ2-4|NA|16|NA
CASSFPKGGAKNIQYF
TGTGCCAGCAGTTTTCCCAAGGGAGGAGCCAAAAACATTCAGTACTTC
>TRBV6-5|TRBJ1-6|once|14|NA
CASWTPRINSPLHF
TGTGCCAGTTGGACCCCAAGGATTAATTCACCCCTCCACTTT
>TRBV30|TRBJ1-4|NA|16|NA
CAWSLPVAGFNEKLFF
TGTGCCTGGAGCCTTCCGGTGGCAGGGTTTAATGAAAAACTGTTTTTT
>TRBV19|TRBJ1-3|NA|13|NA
CASRDRSGNTIYF
TGTGCCAGTAGAGACAGGTCTGGAAACACCATATATTTT
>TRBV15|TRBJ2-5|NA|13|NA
CATSRNSQETQYF
TGTGCCACCAGCAGAAATTCACAAGAGACCCAGTACTTC
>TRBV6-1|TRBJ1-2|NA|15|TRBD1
CASSEARGGQGGYTF
TGTGCCAGCAGTGAAGCGCGGGGGGGACAGGGTGGCTACACCTTC
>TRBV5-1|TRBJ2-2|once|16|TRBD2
CASSLDLAGGTGELFF
TGCGCCAGCAGCTTGGATCTAGCGGGAGGCACCGGGGAGCTGTTTTTT
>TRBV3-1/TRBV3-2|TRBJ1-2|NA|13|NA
CASSPALNYGYTF
TGTGCCAGCAGCCCAGCACTTAACTATGGCTACACCTTC
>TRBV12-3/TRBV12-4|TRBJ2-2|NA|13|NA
CASSFRDGGELFF
TGTGCCAGCAGTTTCAGGGACGGCGGGGAGCTGTTTTTT
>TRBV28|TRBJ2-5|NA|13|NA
CASSLVSYETQYF
TGTGCCAGCAGTTTAGTTAGCTACGAGACCCAGTACTTC